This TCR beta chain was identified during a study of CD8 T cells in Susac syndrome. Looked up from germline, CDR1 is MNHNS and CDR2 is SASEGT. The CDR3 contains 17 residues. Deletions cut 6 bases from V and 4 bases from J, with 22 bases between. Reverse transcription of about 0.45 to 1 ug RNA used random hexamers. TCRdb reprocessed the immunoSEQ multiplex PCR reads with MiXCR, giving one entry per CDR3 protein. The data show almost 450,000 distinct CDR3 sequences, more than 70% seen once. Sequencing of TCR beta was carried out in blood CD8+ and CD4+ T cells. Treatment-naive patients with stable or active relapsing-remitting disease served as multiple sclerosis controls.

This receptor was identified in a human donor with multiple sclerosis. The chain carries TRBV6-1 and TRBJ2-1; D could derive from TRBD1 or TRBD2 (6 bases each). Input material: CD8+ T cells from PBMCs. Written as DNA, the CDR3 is TGTGCCAGCAGGATTTCGATAGCGGAGCAGGGGTACAATGAGCAGTTCTTC. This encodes CASRISIAEQGYNEQFF.